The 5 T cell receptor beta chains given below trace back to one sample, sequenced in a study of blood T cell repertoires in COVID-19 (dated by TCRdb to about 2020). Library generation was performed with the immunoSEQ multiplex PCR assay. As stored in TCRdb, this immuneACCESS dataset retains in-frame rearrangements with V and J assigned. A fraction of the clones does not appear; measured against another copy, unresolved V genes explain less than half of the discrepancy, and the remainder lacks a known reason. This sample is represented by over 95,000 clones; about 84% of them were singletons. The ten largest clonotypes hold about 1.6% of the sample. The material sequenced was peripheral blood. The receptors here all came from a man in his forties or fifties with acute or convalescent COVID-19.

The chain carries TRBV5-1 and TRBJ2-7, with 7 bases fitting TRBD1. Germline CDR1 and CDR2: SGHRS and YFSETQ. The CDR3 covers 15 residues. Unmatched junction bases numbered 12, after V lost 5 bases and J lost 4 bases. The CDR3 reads CASSFPRDRQYEQYF. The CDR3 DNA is TGCGCCAGCAGTTTCCCCCGGGACAGACAGTACGAGCAGTACTTC.

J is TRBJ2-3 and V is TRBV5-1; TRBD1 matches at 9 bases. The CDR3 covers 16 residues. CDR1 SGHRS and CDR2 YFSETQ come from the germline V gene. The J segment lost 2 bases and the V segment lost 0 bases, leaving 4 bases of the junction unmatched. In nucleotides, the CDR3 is TGCGCCAGCAGCTTGGTTAGGACAGGGGACACAGATACGCAGTATTTT. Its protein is CASSLVRTGDTDTQYF.

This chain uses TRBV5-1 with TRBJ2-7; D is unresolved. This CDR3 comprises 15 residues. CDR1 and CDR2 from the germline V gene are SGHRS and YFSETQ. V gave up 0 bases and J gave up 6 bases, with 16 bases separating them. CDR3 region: CASSLASVYGGEQYF. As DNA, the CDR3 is TGCGCCAGCAGCTTGGCGTCCGTATACGGTGGCGAGCAGTACTTC. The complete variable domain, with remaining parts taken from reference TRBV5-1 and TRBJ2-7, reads KAGVTQTPRYLIKTRGQQVTLSCSPISGHRSVSWYQQTPGQGLQFLFEYFSETQRNKGNFPGRFSGRQFSNSRSEMNVSTLELGDSALYLCASSLASVYGGEQYFGPGTRLTVT.

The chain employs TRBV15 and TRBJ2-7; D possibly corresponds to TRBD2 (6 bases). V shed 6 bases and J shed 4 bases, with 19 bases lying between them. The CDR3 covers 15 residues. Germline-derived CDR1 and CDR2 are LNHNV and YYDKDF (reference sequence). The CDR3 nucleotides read TGTGCCACCAGATACCTGCTAGGGGAGGAGTACGAGCAGTACTTC. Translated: CATRYLLGEEYEQYF.

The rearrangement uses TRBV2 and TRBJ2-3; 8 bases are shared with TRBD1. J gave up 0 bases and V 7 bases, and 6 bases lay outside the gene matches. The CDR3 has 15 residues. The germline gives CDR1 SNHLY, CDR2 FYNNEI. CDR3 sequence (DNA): TGTGCCAGCAATCGGGACAGGACTAGCACAGATACGCAGTATTTT. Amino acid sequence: CASNRDRTSTDTQYF. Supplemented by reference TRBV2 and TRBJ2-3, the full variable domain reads EPEVTQTPSHQVTQMGQEVILRCVPISNHLYFYWYRQILGQKVEFLVSFYNNEISEKSEIFDDQFSVERPDGSNFTLKIRSTKLEDSAMYFCASNRDRTSTDTQYFGPGTRLTVL.